Listed below are T cell receptor beta chains from one sample, sequenced in a study of T cell responses to AZD1222 COVID-19 vaccine. Method: immunoSEQ multiplex PCR; TCRdb's copy keeps in-frame clones and lacks some. The table lists 80,000 to 85,000 clones, 85% to 95% of them singletons. Sequences were derived from peripheral blood, sampled 28 days after the second AZD1222 dose. Receptors were obtained from an adult who received the AZD1222 COVID-19 vaccine. CDR3s include the opening cysteine and the closing phenylalanine or tryptophan. A D gene is named only where the DNA matches it firmly. Some rows have no size entry. The others give once, few or many, or a class for an expanded clone.

D	size	V	J	CDR3	DNA
TRBD2	-	TRBV28	TRBJ2-7	CASTGTSGRFYEQYF	TGTGCCAGCACCGGGACTAGCGGGAGGTTTTACGAGCAGTACTTC
TRBD2	few	TRBV6-2/TRBV6-3	TRBJ2-1	CASSSMTSGSSYNEQFF	TGTGCCAGCAGTTCCATGACTAGCGGGAGTTCCTACAATGAGCAGTTCTTC
-	-	TRBV3-1/TRBV3-2	TRBJ2-2	CASSRRTITGELFF	TGTGCCAGCAGCCGAAGGACTATTACCGGGGAGCTGTTTTTT
-	-	TRBV20-1	TRBJ1-1	CSAPRGGEAFF	TGCAGTGCACCGCGGGGGGGTGAAGCTTTCTTT
-	-	TRBV30	TRBJ1-3	CAWSLEVGNTIYF	TGTGCCTGGAGTTTGGAAGTAGGAAACACCATATATTTT
TRBD2	-	TRBV19	TRBJ2-2	CASSRGLVATGELFF	TGTGCCAGTAGTAGGGGACTAGTCGCCACCGGGGAGCTGTTTTTT
TRBD1	-	TRBV12-3/TRBV12-4	TRBJ2-1	CASSPQGKEQFF	TGTGCCAGCAGTCCACAGGGGAAGGAGCAGTTCTTC
TRBD1	-	TRBV5-1	TRBJ1-4	CASSSRQGHEKLFF	TGCGCCAGCAGCTCCCGACAGGGGCATGAAAAACTGTTTTTT
-	-	TRBV6-2/TRBV6-3	TRBJ2-3	CASSSRDRSTDTQYF	TGTGCCAGCAGTTCTCGGGACCGAAGCACAGATACGCAGTATTTT
-	-	TRBV24-1	TRBJ2-5	CATSDRQTQETQYF	TGTGCCACCAGTGATAGGCAGACACAAGAGACCCAGTACTTC
-	-	TRBV11-2	TRBJ2-7	CASSLHAGETTYEQYF	TGTGCCAGCAGCTTACACGCAGGCGAAACTACCTACGAGCAGTACTTC
-	-	TRBV28	TRBJ1-4	CASSRGGGEKLFF	TGTGCCAGCAGTAGGGGGGGCGGGGAAAAACTGTTTTTT
-	-	TRBV28	TRBJ1-2	CASSLNGRVYGYTF	TGTGCCAGCAGTTTAAATGGCAGGGTCTATGGCTACACCTTC
-	-	TRBV5-8	TRBJ1-1	CASSLAAGRNTEAFF	TGTGCCAGCAGCTTGGCCGCAGGGAGGAACACTGAAGCTTTCTTT